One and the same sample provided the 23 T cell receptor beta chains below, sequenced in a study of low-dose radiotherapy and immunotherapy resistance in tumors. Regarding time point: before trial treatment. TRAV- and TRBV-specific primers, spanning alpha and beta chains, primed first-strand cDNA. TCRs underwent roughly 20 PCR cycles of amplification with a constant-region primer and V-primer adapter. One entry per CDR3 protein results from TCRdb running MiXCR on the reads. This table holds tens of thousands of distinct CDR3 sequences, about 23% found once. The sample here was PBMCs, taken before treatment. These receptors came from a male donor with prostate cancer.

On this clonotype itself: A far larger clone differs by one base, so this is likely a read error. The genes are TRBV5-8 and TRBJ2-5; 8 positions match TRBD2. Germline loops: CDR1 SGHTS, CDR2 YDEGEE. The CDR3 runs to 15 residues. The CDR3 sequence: CVSSSGGGRQETQYF. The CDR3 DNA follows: TGTGTCAGCAGCTCGGGGGGGGGGCGGCAAGAGACCCAGTACTTC.

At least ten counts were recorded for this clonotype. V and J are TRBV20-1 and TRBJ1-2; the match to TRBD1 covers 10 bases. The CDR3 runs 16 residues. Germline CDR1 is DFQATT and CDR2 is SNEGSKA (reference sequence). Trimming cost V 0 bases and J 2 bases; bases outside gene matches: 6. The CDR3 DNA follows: TGCAGTGCTAGAGATATTCGGACAGGGGGGAACTATGGCTACACCTTC. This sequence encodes CSARDIRTGGNYGYTF.

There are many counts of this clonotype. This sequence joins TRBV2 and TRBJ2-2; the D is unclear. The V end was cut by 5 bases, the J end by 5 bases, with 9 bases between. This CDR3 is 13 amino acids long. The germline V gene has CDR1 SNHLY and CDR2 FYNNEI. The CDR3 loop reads CASSREKTGELFF. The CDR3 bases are TGTGCCAGCAGTAGAGAGAAGACCGGGGAGCTGTTTTTT.

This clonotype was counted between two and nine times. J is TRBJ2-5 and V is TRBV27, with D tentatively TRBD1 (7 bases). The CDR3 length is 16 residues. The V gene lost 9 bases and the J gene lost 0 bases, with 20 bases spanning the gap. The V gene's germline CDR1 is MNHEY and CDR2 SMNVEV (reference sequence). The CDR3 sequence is CASRRRGPGYQETQYF. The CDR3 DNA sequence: TGTGCCAGTCGGCGGAGGGGGCCTGGGTACCAAGAGACCCAGTACTTC.

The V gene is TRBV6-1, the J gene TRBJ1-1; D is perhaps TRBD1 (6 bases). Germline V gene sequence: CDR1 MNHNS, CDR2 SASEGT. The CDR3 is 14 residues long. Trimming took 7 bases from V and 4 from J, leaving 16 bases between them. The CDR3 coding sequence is TGTGCCAGCAAGGGGGGAGTCGGATCCACTGAAGCTTTCTTT. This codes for CASKGGVGSTEAFF.

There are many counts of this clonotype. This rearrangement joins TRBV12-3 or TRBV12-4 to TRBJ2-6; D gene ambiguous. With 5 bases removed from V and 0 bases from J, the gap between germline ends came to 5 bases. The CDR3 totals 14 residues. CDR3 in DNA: TGTGCCAGCAGTATGAACTCTGGGGCCAACGTCCTGACTTTC. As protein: CASSMNSGANVLTF.

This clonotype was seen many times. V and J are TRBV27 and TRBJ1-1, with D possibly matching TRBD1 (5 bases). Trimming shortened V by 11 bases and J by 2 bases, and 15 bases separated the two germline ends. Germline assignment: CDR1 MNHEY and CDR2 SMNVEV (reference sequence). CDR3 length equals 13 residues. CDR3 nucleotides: TGTGCCTCACGAGGGGCCGGCAACACTGAAGCTTTCTTT. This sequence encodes CASRGAGNTEAFF.

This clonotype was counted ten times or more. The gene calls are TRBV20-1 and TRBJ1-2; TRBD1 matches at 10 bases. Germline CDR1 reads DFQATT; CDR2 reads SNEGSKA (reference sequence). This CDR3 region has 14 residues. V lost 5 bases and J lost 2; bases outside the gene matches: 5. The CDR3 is CSAWTGGVNYGYTF. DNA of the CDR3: TGCAGTGCTTGGACAGGGGGGGTCAACTATGGCTACACCTTC.

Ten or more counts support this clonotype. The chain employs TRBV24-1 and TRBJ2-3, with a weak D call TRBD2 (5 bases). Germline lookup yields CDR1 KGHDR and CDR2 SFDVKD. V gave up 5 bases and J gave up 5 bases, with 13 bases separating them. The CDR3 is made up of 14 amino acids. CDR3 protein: CATSVPGSGDTQYF. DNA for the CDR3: TGTGCCACCAGTGTTCCGGGGTCAGGAGATACGCAGTATTTT.

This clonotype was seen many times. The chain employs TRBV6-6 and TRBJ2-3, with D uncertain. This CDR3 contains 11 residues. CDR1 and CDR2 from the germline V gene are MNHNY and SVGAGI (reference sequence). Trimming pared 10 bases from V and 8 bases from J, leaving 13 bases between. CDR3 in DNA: TGTGCCACCGGACGTAGTGGTACGCAGTATTTT. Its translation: CATGRSGTQYF.

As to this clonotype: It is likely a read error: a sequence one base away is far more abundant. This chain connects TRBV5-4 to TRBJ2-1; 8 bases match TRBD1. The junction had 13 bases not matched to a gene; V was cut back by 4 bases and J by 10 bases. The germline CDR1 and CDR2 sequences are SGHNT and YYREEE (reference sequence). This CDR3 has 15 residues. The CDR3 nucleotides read TGTGCCAGCAGCCGAGGGGGACAGGACAATTACGAGCAGTTCTTC. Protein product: CASSRGGQDNYEQFF.

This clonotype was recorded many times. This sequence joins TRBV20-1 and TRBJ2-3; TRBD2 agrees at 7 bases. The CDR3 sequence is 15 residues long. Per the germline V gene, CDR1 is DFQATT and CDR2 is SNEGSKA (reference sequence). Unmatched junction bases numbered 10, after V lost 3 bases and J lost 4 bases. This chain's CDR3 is CSARVLAGAADTQYF. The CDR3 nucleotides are TGCAGTGCTAGGGTATTAGCGGGTGCGGCAGATACGCAGTATTTT.

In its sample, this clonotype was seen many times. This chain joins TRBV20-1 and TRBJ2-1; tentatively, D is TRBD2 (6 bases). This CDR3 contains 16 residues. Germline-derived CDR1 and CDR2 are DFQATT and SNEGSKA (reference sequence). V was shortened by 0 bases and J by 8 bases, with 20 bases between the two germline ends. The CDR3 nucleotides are TGCAGTGCTAGAGATTGGCGGGACGGTGGCGTCGATGAGCAGTTCTTC. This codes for CSARDWRDGGVDEQFF.

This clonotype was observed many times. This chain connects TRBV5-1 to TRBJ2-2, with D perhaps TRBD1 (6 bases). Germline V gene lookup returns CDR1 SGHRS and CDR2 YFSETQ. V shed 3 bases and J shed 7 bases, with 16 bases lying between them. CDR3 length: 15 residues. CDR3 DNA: TGCGCCAGCAGCTCCCGGGACATAAGAGACGGGGAGCTGTTTTTT. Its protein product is CASSSRDIRDGELFF.

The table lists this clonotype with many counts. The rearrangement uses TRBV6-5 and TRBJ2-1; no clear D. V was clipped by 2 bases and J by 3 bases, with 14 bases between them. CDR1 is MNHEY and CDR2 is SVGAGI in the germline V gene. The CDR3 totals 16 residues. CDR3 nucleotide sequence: TGTGCCAGCAGTTACGAGTCGACTCTTTACTACAATGAGCAGTTCTTC. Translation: CASSYESTLYYNEQFF.

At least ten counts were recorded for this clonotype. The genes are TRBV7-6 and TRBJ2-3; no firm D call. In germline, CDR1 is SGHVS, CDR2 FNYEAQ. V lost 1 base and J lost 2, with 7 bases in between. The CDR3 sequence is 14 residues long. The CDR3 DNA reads TGTGCCAGCAGCTTAGGGCTTATCACAGATACGCAGTATTTT. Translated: CASSLGLITDTQYF.

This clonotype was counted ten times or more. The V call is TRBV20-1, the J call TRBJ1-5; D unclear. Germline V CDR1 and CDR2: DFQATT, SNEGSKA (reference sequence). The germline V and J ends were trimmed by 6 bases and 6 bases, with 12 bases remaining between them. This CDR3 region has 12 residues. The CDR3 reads CSAAAGLQPQHF. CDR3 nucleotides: TGCAGTGCGGCCGCTGGGCTTCAGCCCCAGCATTTT.

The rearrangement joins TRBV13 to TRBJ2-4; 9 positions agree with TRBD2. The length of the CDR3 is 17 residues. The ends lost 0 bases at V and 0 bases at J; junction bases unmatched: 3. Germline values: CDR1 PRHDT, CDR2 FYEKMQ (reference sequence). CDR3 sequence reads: CASSLGTSGLAKNIQYF. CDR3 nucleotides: TGTGCCAGCAGCTTAGGGACTAGCGGATTAGCCAAAAACATTCAGTACTTC.

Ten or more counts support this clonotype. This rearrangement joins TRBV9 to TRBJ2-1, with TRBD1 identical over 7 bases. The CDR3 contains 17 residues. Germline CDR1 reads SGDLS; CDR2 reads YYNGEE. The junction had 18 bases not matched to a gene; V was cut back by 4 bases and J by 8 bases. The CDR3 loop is CASSPRLGGSMLDEQFF. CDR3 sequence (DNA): TGTGCCAGCAGCCCGCGTCTAGGGGGCAGCATGTTAGATGAGCAGTTCTTC.

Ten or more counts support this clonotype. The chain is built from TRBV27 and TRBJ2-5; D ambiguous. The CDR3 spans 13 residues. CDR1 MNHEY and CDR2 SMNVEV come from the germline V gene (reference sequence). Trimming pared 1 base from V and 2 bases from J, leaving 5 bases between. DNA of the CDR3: TGTGCCAGCAGTTTATTCTTACAAGAGACCCAGTACTTC. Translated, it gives CASSLFLQETQYF.

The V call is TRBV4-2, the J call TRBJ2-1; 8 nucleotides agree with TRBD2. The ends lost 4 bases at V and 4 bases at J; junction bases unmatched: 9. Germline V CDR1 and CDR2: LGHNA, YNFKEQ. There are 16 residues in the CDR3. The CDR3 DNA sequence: TGTGCCAGCAGCCGGGAGAGCGGGAGACGTTACAATGAGCAGTTCTTC. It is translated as CASSRESGRRYNEQFF.

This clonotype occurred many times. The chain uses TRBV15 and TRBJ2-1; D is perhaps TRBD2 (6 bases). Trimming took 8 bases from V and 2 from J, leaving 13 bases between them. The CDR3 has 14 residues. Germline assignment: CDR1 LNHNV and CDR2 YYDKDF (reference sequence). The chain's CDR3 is CATDRDLAYNEQFF. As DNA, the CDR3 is TGTGCCACCGACCGGGACTTGGCCTACAATGAGCAGTTCTTC.

The CDR3 loop reads CAISESTASPYNEQFF. The CDR3 DNA sequence: TGTGCCATCAGTGAGTCGACGGCTAGCCCCTACAATGAGCAGTTCTTC. This chain joins TRBV10-3 and TRBJ2-1; possibly TRBD2 for D (5 bases). The V and J ends lost 0 bases and 2 bases respectively, with 11 bases between them. The CDR3 length is 16 residues. The germline gives CDR1 ENHRY, CDR2 SYGVKD.